Listed below are T cell receptor beta chains from one sample, sequenced in a study of long-term antiretroviral therapy in people with HIV. The table came from immunoSEQ multiplex PCR; TCRdb's copy has only in-frame clones and leaves some out. The sample holds about 31,000 clones, around nine tenths seen once. The material sequenced was unsorted PBMCs, taken 5.2 years after starting antiretroviral therapy. The origin of the receptors is a woman between 40 and 50 years old with HIV. Each CDR3 is given with its conserved first and last residue. Each record gives: V gene, J gene, CDR3 protein.

V gene: TRBV5-4; J gene: TRBJ1-4; CDR3 protein: CASSLAGSGAEKLFF
V gene: TRBV7-6; J gene: TRBJ2-5; CDR3 protein: CASSLEAGVETQYF
V gene: TRBV27; J gene: TRBJ2-3; CDR3 protein: CASSPDWSTDTQYF
V gene: TRBV27; J gene: TRBJ2-5; CDR3 protein: CASSLLSQETQYF
V gene: TRBV7-9; J gene: TRBJ2-6; CDR3 protein: CASSLTSPGANVLTF
V gene: TRBV5-1; J gene: TRBJ1-4; CDR3 protein: CASSLVGFNEKLFF
V gene: TRBV14; J gene: TRBJ1-2; CDR3 protein: CASSFTGGFGYTF
V gene: TRBV5-1; J gene: TRBJ1-1; CDR3 protein: CASSSLPRGGAFF
V gene: TRBV11-3; J gene: TRBJ1-2; CDR3 protein: CASSSTGGRGYTF
V gene: TRBV5-8; J gene: TRBJ2-2; CDR3 protein: CASSLEGLGLAGVTGELFF
V gene: TRBV9; J gene: TRBJ2-1; CDR3 protein: CASSAAGGLNEQFF
V gene: TRBV7-9; J gene: TRBJ1-2; CDR3 protein: CASSSQAGYNYGYTF
V gene: TRBV18; J gene: TRBJ2-3; CDR3 protein: CASSPPVRTDTQYF
V gene: TRBV14; J gene: TRBJ2-7; CDR3 protein: CASSQSLEGEQYF
V gene: TRBV10-2; J gene: TRBJ2-3; CDR3 protein: CASAGFRATDTQYF
V gene: TRBV10-1; J gene: TRBJ2-2; CDR3 protein: CASSETGGGTGELFF
V gene: TRBV7-8; J gene: TRBJ2-5; CDR3 protein: CASRPAEAQYF
V gene: TRBV5-1; J gene: TRBJ2-1; CDR3 protein: CASSLYIINEQFF
V gene: TRBV7-9; J gene: TRBJ2-7; CDR3 protein: CASSLAASYEQYF
V gene: TRBV14; J gene: TRBJ1-5; CDR3 protein: CASSHKDQPQHF
V gene: TRBV7-8; J gene: TRBJ2-7; CDR3 protein: CASSWVEGPLYEQYF
V gene: TRBV10-2; J gene: TRBJ2-1; CDR3 protein: CASSTGTSSEQFF
V gene: TRBV6-1; J gene: TRBJ2-5; CDR3 protein: CASSGWGWETQYF
V gene: TRBV30; J gene: TRBJ2-5; CDR3 protein: CAWDSGLAGETQYF
V gene: TRBV5-4; J gene: TRBJ2-1; CDR3 protein: CASSSYNEQFF
V gene: TRBV28; J gene: TRBJ1-2; CDR3 protein: CASSLGTGDYGYTF
V gene: TRBV29-1; J gene: TRBJ2-3; CDR3 protein: CSFYTDTQYF
V gene: TRBV2; J gene: TRBJ1-1; CDR3 protein: CASTLGSTEAFF
V gene: TRBV7-8; J gene: TRBJ1-2; CDR3 protein: CASSPQWTGRGGYTF
V gene: TRBV10-2; J gene: TRBJ2-3; CDR3 protein: CASSEIGLRTSTDTQYF
V gene: TRBV11-3; J gene: TRBJ2-3; CDR3 protein: CASSLREAGPSTDTQYF
V gene: TRBV9; J gene: TRBJ1-1; CDR3 protein: CASSESDNTEAFF